A single sample is the source of the 26 T cell receptor beta chains below, sequenced in a study of CD8 T cells in ankylosing spondylitis. Each CDR3 protein is one row after TCRdb ran MiXCR on the 5' RACE reads. The sample carries about 200,000 distinct CDR3 sequences, around 13% recorded once. Sequences were obtained from blood, either unsorted or a sorted T cell fraction (not recorded which). The receptors were sampled from a male donor with ankylosing spondylitis or in good health (not recorded which).

This clonotype came up a few times. This rearrangement joins TRBV30 to TRBJ2-7, with a tentative D call TRBD1 (6 bases). The CDR3 length is 13 residues. Trimming took 2 bases from V and 6 from J, leaving 14 bases between them. Germline values: CDR1 GTSNPN, CDR2 SVGIG (reference sequence). DNA of the CDR3: TGTGCCTGGAGTTCAGGGGTGGAAGGCGAGCAGTACTTC. Protein product: CAWSSGVEGEQYF. Combining the CDR3 with reference TRBV30 and TRBJ2-7 gives the whole variable domain SQTIHQWPATLVQPVGSPLSLECTVEGTSNPNLYWYRQAAGRGLQLLFYSVGIGQISSEVPQNLSASRPQDRQFILSSKKLLLSDSGFYLCAWSSGVEGEQYFGPGTRLTVT.

The V gene is TRBV27, the J gene TRBJ2-5, with TRBD2 matching over 12 bases. The CDR3 is 20 residues long. Germline assignment: CDR1 MNHEY and CDR2 SMNVEV (reference sequence). V gave up 6 bases and J gave up 7 bases; unmatched junction bases: 24. The CDR3 DNA is TGTGCCAGCAGCCACCTCGGGGGGACTAGCGGGCCTCATGAAGGTGGGACCCAGTACTTC. This gives the protein CASSHLGGTSGPHEGGTQYF.

This clonotype appeared many times. The rearrangement joins TRBV30 to TRBJ1-1; D may be TRBD1 (5 bases). Germline V gives CDR1 GTSNPN, CDR2 SVGIG (reference sequence). There are 13 residues in the CDR3. The V gene lost 4 bases and the J gene lost 4 bases, with 13 bases spanning the gap. CDR3 nucleotides: TGTGCCTGGACCCCGGAGGGGCGCACTGAAGCTTTCTTT. It translates to CAWTPEGRTEAFF.

This clonotype occurred many times. The chain recombines TRBV9 with TRBJ2-7; TRBD2 matches at 11 bases. Germline-derived CDR1 and CDR2 are SGDLS and YYNGEE. CDR3 size: 16 residues. V lost 0 bases and J lost 6; bases outside the gene matches: 8. CDR3 sequence reads: CASSVGLAGSSLEQYF. The CDR3 DNA follows: TGTGCCAGCAGCGTAGGACTAGCGGGATCTTCCCTCGAGCAGTACTTC.

In DNA, the CDR3 is TGCAGTGCTAGAGATAGAGGGAGGGGGCGCACTGAAGCTTTCTTT. Translation: CSARDRGRGRTEAFF. The rearrangement uses TRBV20-1 and TRBJ1-1; 7 bases align to TRBD1. The CDR3 has 15 residues. Losses at the gene ends were 0 bases for V and 4 bases for J; bases not matched to a gene: 8. CDR1 is DFQATT and CDR2 is SNEGSKA in the germline V gene (reference sequence).

The chain employs TRBV6-5 and TRBJ2-7; 10 nucleotides match TRBD2. After removal of 4 bases from V and 2 bases from J, the junction contained 5 bases not matched to a gene. Looked up from germline, CDR1 is MNHEY and CDR2 is SVGAGI. This CDR3 is built from 15 residues. The CDR3 region is CASSSLAGAPYEQYF. CDR3 bases: TGTGCCAGCAGTTCTCTAGCGGGGGCCCCCTACGAGCAGTACTTC.

This clonotype was counted only a few times. The V call is TRBV10-3, the J call TRBJ2-7; D is uncertain. The CDR3 consists of 13 residues. Germline V lookup: CDR1 ENHRY, CDR2 SYGVKD. Trimming stripped 5 bases from V and 0 bases from J, with 8 bases between. The DNA for the CDR3 is TGTGCCATCAGTTCGGCCAGCTCCTACGAGCAGTACTTC. It yields the protein CAISSASSYEQYF.

This chain uses TRBV6-5 with TRBJ2-7; no clear D gene. V was pared by 0 bases and J by 3 bases, with 6 bases between. Germline lookup yields CDR1 MNHEY and CDR2 SVGAGI. CDR3 length equals 13 residues. The CDR3 loop reads CASSYSTVYEQYF. As DNA, the CDR3 is TGTGCCAGCAGTTACTCCACAGTCTACGAGCAGTACTTC.

CDR3 bases: TGTGCCATCACCACGGGACTGGGGAAAAACTACGAGCAGTACTTC. Protein: CAITTGLGKNYEQYF. The V gene is TRBV10-3, the J gene TRBJ2-7; possible D gene TRBD2, 6 bases. V was trimmed by 7 bases and J by 3 bases, leaving 19 bases between them. Per the germline V gene, CDR1 is ENHRY and CDR2 is SYGVKD. The CDR3 loop spans 15 amino acids.

The rearrangement uses TRBV28 and TRBJ1-1; D remains unclear. Looked up from germline, CDR1 is MDHEN and CDR2 is SYDVKM. The CDR3 has 13 residues. V was shortened by 5 bases and J by 11 bases, with 18 bases between the two germline ends. This CDR3 reads CASSPRAGERAFF. The CDR3 nucleotides are TGTGCCAGCAGTCCCCGAGCCGGAGAGAGGGCTTTCTTT.

The genes are TRBV18 and TRBJ2-3; 7 bases are shared with TRBD1. Germline V lookup: CDR1 KGHSH, CDR2 LQKENI. The CDR3 extends over 15 amino acids. Losses at the gene ends were 3 bases for V and 0 bases for J; bases not matched to a gene: 3. CDR3 loop: CASSPRQGSTDTQYF. The CDR3, as DNA: TGTGCCAGCTCACCCCGACAGGGAAGCACAGATACGCAGTATTTT.

This chain links TRBV20-1 with TRBJ2-7; the D is unclear. V was cut by 1 base and J by 0 bases, with 7 bases left in between. The CDR3 runs to 13 residues. The germline CDR1 and CDR2 sequences are DFQATT and SNEGSKA (reference sequence). Here the CDR3 reads CSARVQASYEQYF. The DNA of the CDR3 is TGCAGTGCTAGAGTTCAGGCCTCCTACGAGCAGTACTTC.

The V and J genes are TRBV6-1 and TRBJ1-3; possible D gene TRBD1, 6 bases. In germline, CDR1 is MNHNS, CDR2 SASEGT. With 3 bases removed from V and 0 bases from J, the gap between germline ends came to 9 bases. The CDR3 has 15 residues. The CDR3 DNA follows: TGTGCCAGCAGTGAGAGACAGGACTCTGGAAACACCATATATTTT. Translation: CASSERQDSGNTIYF.

By share, this clonotype counts as medium-sized. The rearrangement links TRBV3-1 to TRBJ2-1; the D is unclear. Trimming took off 2 bases at V and 0 bases at J, with 11 bases between the two ends. The CDR3 length is 16 residues. Germline lookup yields CDR1 LGHDT and CDR2 YNNKEL (reference sequence). The CDR3, as DNA: TGTGCCAGCAGCCAATATCTTGGCTACTCCTACAATGAGCAGTTCTTC. Amino acids: CASSQYLGYSYNEQFF.

This sequence joins TRBV4-1 and TRBJ1-1, with D hard to call. Germline CDR1 is MGHRA and CDR2 is YSYEKL. The CDR3 consists of 15 residues. The V and J ends lost 2 bases and 4 bases respectively, with 14 bases between them. The CDR3, as DNA: TGCGCCAGCAGCCAATCCCCCTTACAGAGCACTGAAGCTTTCTTT. Its translation: CASSQSPLQSTEAFF.

The chain combines TRBV7-9 with TRBJ2-3; weak D call: TRBD2 (6 bases). The CDR3 runs to 15 residues. In germline, CDR1 is SEHNR, CDR2 FQNEAQ (reference sequence). Trimming took off 0 bases at V and 4 bases at J, with 11 bases between the two ends. The DNA of the CDR3 is TGTGCCAGCAGCTTAGCCGGGAGTGGCGCAGATACGCAGTATTTT. It is translated as CASSLAGSGADTQYF.

This clonotype was seen at least ten times. V usage is TRBV3-1 and J usage is TRBJ2-7, with a possible D match to TRBD2 (5 bases). V lost 3 bases and J lost 5, with 20 bases in between. Germline V CDR1 and CDR2: LGHDT, YNNKEL (reference sequence). This CDR3 spans 16 amino acids. In DNA form, the CDR3 reads TGTGCCAGCAGCCATGACGTTAGGACGGGGAGAGACGAGCAGTACTTC. Its protein product is CASSHDVRTGRDEQYF.

CDR3: CASSPQGGSGGYTF. The CDR3 DNA follows: TGTGCCAGCAGTCCCCAAGGGGGGTCGGGTGGCTACACCTTC. This chain links TRBV6-1 with TRBJ1-2, with D possibly matching TRBD1 (6 bases). Trimming cost V 5 bases and J 7 bases, with 17 bases left between them. Germline V lookup: CDR1 MNHNS, CDR2 SASEGT. CDR3 size: 14 residues.

This clonotype came up many times. The rearrangement joins TRBV11-2 to TRBJ2-5; no reliable D call. The germline V gene has CDR1 SGHAT and CDR2 FQNNGV. Trimming cost V 4 bases and J 0 bases, with 9 bases left between them. This CDR3 comprises 14 residues. The CDR3: CASSSTNNQETQYF. The CDR3 DNA reads TGTGCCAGCAGCTCCACAAATAACCAAGAGACCCAGTACTTC. The whole variable domain, filled in from reference TRBV11-2 and TRBJ2-5, reads EAGVAQSPRYKIIEKRQSVAFWCNPISGHATLYWYQQILGQGPKLLIQFQNNGVVDDSQLPKDRFSAERLKGVDSTLKIQPAKLEDSAVYLCASSSTNNQETQYFGPGTRLLVL.

This clonotype occurred many times. The chain joins TRBV12-3 or TRBV12-4 to TRBJ1-1; D unresolved. The CDR3 has 14 amino acids. The V gene lost 6 bases and the J gene lost 0 bases, with 11 bases spanning the gap. The CDR3 DNA is TGTGCCAGCAGCCTGGAGCCTTTGAACACTGAAGCTTTCTTT. This translates into CASSLEPLNTEAFF.

The chain combines TRBV5-1 with TRBJ2-3; 13 nucleotides align to TRBD2. This CDR3 is 15 amino acids long. Trimming removed 4 bases from V and 10 bases from J; junction bases left unmatched: 9. CDR1 and CDR2 (germline): SGHRS, YFSETQ. CDR3 sequence (DNA): TGCGCCAGCAGCCCTACTAGCGGGGGGGCTGGGGCGCAGTATTTT. Translated: CASSPTSGGAGAQYF.

The chain couples TRBV7-9 to TRBJ1-2; D perhaps matches TRBD1 (5 bases). There are 13 residues in the CDR3. Germline loops: CDR1 SEHNR, CDR2 FQNEAQ (reference sequence). Trimming shortened V by 1 base and J by 8 bases, and 11 bases separated the two germline ends. CDR3 in DNA: TGTGCCAGCAGCTTAGGGGCAGGGAAGGGCTACACCTTC. It translates to CASSLGAGKGYTF.

This clonotype was seen many times. The V gene is TRBV5-1, the J gene TRBJ1-1, with D unresolved. The V end lost 0 bases, the J end lost 5 bases, and 5 bases lay between the germline ends. In germline, CDR1 is SGHRS, CDR2 YFSETQ. The CDR3 is 12 residues long. The CDR3 DNA reads as TGCGCCAGCAGCTTGGTCGAGACTGAAGCTTTCTTT. Its translation is CASSLVETEAFF. The full variable domain, rest sourced from reference TRBV5-1 and TRBJ1-1, is KAGVTQTPRYLIKTRGQQVTLSCSPISGHRSVSWYQQTPGQGLQFLFEYFSETQRNKGNFPGRFSGRQFSNSRSEMNVSTLELGDSALYLCASSLVETEAFFGQGTRLTVV.

This clonotype came up many times. The CDR3 loop reads CASSQDGSGLVYEQYF. The CDR3 region has the DNA TGTGCCAGCAGCCAAGATGGGTCCGGCTTGGTCTACGAGCAGTACTTC. The rearrangement joins TRBV4-2 to TRBJ2-7; no clear D. With 0 bases removed from V and 3 bases from J, the gap between germline ends came to 15 bases. The CDR3 sequence is 16 residues long. Looked up from germline, CDR1 is LGHNA and CDR2 is YNFKEQ.

The chain joins TRBV6-5 to TRBJ2-7, with TRBD2 matching over 7 bases. J was trimmed by 7 bases and V by 3 bases; bases with no gene match: 6. This CDR3 is 13 amino acids long. Germline V gene sequence: CDR1 MNHEY, CDR2 SVGAGI. CDR3 sequence: CASSYGGGREQYF. The CDR3 region has the DNA TGTGCCAGCAGTTATGGGGGGGGGAGGGAGCAGTACTTC.

J is TRBJ2-2 and V is TRBV18; perhaps TRBD2 as D (5 bases). This CDR3 is 16 amino acids long. Trimming cost V 5 bases and J 4 bases, with 17 bases left between them. Germline V gene sequence: CDR1 KGHSH, CDR2 LQKENI. CDR3 sequence: CASSSGCFECTGELFF. The CDR3 bases are TGTGCCAGCTCATCGGGATGCTTCGAATGCACCGGGGAGCTGTTTTTT.